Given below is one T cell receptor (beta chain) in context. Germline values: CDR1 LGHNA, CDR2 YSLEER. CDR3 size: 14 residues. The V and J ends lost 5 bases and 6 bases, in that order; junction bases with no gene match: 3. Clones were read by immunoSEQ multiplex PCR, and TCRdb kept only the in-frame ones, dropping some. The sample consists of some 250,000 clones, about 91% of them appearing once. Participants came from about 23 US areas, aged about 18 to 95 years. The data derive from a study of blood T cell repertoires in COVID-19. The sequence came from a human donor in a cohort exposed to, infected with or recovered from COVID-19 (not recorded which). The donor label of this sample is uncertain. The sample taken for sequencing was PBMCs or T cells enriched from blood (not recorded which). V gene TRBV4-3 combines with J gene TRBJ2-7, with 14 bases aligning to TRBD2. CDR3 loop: CASSYGLAGGEQYF. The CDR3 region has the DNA TGCGCCAGCAGCTACGGACTAGCGGGGGGCGAGCAGTACTTC.